The present entry profiles one TCR beta chain with its context. This sample stems from a study of blood T cell repertoires in COVID-19. As for the study in general: PBMCs, B-cell-depleted T cells, or T cells were the source of the cDNA or gDNA that made up the material.

V shed 5 bases and J shed 0 bases, with 23 bases lying between them. Germline V gives CDR1 SGHAT, CDR2 FQNNGV. This CDR3 region has 19 residues. Per the authors' pipeline: Amplification of reference gene primers was used by the study to estimate nucleated cell counts. Measured with immunoSEQ multiplex PCR; TCRdb has only the in-frame clones, and not every one. Clone size and the V and J calls come from that table; the DNA yielded D and trimming. Seen here are around 300,000 clones, just under 85% observed once, and the top ten hold about 4%. The sequence was collected from a woman aged 50 to 60 with active or convalescent COVID-19. The chain recombines TRBV11-2 with TRBJ1-3; tentative D call: TRBD1 (6 bases). The sample taken for sequencing was peripheral blood. DNA of the CDR3: TGTGCCAGCAGCCAACAACAGTTACGGACAGATGTCTCTGGAAACACCATATATTTT. It encodes CASSQQQLRTDVSGNTIYF.